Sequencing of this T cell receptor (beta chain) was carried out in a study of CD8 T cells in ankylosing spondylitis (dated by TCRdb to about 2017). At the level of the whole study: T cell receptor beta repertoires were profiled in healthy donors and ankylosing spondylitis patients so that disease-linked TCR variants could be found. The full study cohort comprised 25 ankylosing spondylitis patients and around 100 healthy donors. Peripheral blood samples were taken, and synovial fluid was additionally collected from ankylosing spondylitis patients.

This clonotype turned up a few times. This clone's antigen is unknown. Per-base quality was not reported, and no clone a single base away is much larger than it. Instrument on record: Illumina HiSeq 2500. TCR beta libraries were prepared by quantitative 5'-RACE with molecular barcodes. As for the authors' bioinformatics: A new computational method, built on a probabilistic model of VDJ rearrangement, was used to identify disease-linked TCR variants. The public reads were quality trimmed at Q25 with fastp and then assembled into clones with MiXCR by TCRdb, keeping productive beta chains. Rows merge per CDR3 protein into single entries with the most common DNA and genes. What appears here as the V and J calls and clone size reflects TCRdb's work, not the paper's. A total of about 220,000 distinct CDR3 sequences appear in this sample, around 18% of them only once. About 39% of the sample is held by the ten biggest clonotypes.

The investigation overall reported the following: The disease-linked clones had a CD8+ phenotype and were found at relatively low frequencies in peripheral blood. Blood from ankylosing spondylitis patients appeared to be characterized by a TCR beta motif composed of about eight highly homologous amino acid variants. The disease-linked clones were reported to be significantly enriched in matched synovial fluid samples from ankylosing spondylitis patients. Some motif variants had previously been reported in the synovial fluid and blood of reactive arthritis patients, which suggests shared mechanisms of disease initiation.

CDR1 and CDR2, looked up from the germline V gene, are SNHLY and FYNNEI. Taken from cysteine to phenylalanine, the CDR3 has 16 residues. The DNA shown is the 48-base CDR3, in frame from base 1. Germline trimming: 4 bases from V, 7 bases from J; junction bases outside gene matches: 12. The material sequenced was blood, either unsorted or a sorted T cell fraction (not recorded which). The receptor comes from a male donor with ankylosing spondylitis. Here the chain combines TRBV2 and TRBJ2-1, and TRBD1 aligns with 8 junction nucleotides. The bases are TGTGCCAGCAGTGTGAGGCGGGCAGGGGGCCCGAATGAGCAGTTCTTC. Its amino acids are CASSVRRAGGPNEQFF.